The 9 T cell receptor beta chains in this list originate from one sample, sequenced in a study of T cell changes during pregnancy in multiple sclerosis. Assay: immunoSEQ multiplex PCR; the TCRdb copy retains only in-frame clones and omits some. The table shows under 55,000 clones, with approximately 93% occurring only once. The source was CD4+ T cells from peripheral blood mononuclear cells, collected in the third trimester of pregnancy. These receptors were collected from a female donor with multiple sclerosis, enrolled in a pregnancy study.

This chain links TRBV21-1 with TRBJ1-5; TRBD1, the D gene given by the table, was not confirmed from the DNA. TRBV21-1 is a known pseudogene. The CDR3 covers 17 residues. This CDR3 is CASSKGAQGEGNQPQHF. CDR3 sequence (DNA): TGTGCCAGCAGCAAAGGCGCTCAGGGGGAAGGCAATCAGCCCCAGCATTTT.

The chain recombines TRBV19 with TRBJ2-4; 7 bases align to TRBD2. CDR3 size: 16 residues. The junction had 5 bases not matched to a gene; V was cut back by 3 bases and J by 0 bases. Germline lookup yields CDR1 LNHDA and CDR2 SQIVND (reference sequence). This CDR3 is CASSIILAVAKNIQYF. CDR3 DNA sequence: TGTGCCAGTAGTATCATCCTAGCGGTAGCCAAAAACATTCAGTACTTC. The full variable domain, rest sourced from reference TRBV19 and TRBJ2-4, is DGGITQSPKYLFRKEGQNVTLSCEQNLNHDAMYWYRQDPGQGLRLIYYSQIVNDFQKGDIAEGYSVSREKKESFPLTVTSAQKNPTAFYLCASSIILAVAKNIQYFGAGTRLSVL.

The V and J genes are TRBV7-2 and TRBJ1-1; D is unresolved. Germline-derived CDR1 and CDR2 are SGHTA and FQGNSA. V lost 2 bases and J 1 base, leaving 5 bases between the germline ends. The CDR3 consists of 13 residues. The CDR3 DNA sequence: TGTGCCAGCAGCTTACAGGAGAACACTGAAGCTTTCTTT. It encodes CASSLQENTEAFF.

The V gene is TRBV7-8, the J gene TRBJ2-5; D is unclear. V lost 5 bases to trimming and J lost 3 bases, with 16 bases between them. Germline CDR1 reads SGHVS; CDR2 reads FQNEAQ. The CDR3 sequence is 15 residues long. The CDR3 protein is CASSRWRVVEETQYF. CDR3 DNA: TGTGCCAGCAGCCGATGGAGAGTTGTGGAAGAGACCCAGTACTTC.

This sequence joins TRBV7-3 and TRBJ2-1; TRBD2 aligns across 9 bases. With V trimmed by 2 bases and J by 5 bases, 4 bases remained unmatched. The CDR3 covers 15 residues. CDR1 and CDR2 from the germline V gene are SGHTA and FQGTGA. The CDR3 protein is CASSLGGGANNEQFF. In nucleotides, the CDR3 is TGTGCCAGCAGCTTAGGCGGGGGGGCCAACAATGAGCAGTTCTTC.

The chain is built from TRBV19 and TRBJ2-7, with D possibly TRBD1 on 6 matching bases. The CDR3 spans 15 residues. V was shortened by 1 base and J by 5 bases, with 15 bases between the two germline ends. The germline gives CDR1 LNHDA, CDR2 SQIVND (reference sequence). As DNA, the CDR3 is TGTGCCAGTAGTATAGCCCGGGACAATCGGCACGAGCAGTACTTC. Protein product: CASSIARDNRHEQYF.

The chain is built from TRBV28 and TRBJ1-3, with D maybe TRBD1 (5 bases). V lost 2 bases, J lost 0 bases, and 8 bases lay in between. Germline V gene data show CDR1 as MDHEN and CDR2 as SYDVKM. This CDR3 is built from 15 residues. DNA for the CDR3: TGTGCCAGCAGTTTAGACAGACCCTCTGGAAACACCATATATTTT. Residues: CASSLDRPSGNTIYF.

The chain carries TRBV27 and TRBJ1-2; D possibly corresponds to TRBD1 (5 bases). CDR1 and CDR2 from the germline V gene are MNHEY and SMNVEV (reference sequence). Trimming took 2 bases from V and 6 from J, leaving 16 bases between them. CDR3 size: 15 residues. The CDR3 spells CASSLQGRGNDGYTF. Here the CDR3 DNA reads TGTGCCAGCAGTTTACAAGGGAGGGGTAATGATGGCTACACCTTC.

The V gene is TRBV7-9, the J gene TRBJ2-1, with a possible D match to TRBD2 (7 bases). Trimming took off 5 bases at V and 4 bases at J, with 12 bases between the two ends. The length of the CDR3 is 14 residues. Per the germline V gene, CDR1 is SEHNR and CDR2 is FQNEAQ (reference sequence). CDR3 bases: TGTGCCAGCAGCGCCGGGGGGCAGTACAATGAGCAGTTCTTC. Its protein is CASSAGGQYNEQFF.